Listed below are T cell receptor beta chains from one sample, sequenced in a study of cytomegalovirus exposure and HLA in healthy donors. TCRdb's table, derived via immunoSEQ multiplex PCR, lists solely in-frame clones and lacks some. The sample yields approximately 120,000 clones, 17% seen once. Sequenced: PBMCs. These receptors were obtained from a female donor in good health and CMV-seropositive. The CDR3 runs from the conserved cysteine through the conserved F or W. The D gene is left open where the match is weak. Expanded clones are given a class, and other clones once, few, many or no size at all.

D gene: TRBD1
clone size: NA
V gene: TRBV10-2
J gene: TRBJ2-1
CDR3 DNA: TGCGCCAGCAGTGAGTCGGGACAGGGCTACAATGAGCAGTTCTTC
CDR3 protein: CASSESGQGYNEQFF

D gene: NA
clone size: NA
V gene: TRBV11-2
J gene: TRBJ1-6
CDR3 DNA: TGTGCCAGCAGCTTTTATGCCAGGGGAAATTCACCCCTCCACTTT
CDR3 protein: CASSFYARGNSPLHF

D gene: NA
clone size: NA
V gene: TRBV2
J gene: TRBJ2-2
CDR3 DNA: TGTGCCAGCAGGGACACCGACACCGGGGAGCTGTTTTTT
CDR3 protein: CASRDTDTGELFF

D gene: TRBD2
clone size: NA
V gene: TRBV9
J gene: TRBJ2-3
CDR3 DNA: TGTGCCAGCAGCGTGAATAAGGCTAGCGGGGGGGGAACAGATACGCAGTATTTT
CDR3 protein: CASSVNKASGGGTDTQYF

D gene: TRBD1
clone size: NA
V gene: TRBV5-8
J gene: TRBJ1-5
CDR3 DNA: TGTGCCAGCAGCAGGGGCCCGACAGGGGTTCAGCCCCAGCATTTT
CDR3 protein: CASSRGPTGVQPQHF

D gene: NA
clone size: few
V gene: TRBV27
J gene: TRBJ2-2
CDR3 DNA: TGTGCCAGCAGTTTACCAGGAACCGGGGAGCTGTTTTTT
CDR3 protein: CASSLPGTGELFF

D gene: TRBD1
clone size: few
V gene: TRBV7-9
J gene: TRBJ1-5
CDR3 DNA: TGTGCCAGCAGCCCCGGGACAGGGGCTAGCAATCAGCCCCAGCATTTT
CDR3 protein: CASSPGTGASNQPQHF

D gene: TRBD2
clone size: few
V gene: TRBV5-1
J gene: TRBJ2-1
CDR3 DNA: TGCGCCAGCAGCAAGGGACTCTTTGGGGGGGATGAGCAGTTCTTC
CDR3 protein: CASSKGLFGGDEQFF

D gene: TRBD1
clone size: NA
V gene: TRBV5-1
J gene: TRBJ1-5
CDR3 DNA: TGCGCCAGCAGCTTGAACGAGGGGGCTGGGCAGCCCCAGCATTTT
CDR3 protein: CASSLNEGAGQPQHF

D gene: TRBD1
clone size: few
V gene: TRBV2
J gene: TRBJ1-5
CDR3 DNA: TGTGCCAGCACCGACGGACAGGGGGCATGGGGCAATCAGCCCCAGCATTTT
CDR3 protein: CASTDGQGAWGNQPQHF

D gene: TRBD1
clone size: few
V gene: TRBV4-3
J gene: TRBJ1-5
CDR3 DNA: TGCGCCAGCAGACCTGACAGGGGCAGCAATCAGCCCCAGCATTTT
CDR3 protein: CASRPDRGSNQPQHF

D gene: TRBD1
clone size: few
V gene: TRBV5-1
J gene: TRBJ1-3
CDR3 DNA: TGCGCCAGCAGCTTGGGACAGGGCACTAACTCTGGAAACACCATATATTTT
CDR3 protein: CASSLGQGTNSGNTIYF

D gene: NA
clone size: NA
V gene: TRBV5-1
J gene: TRBJ1-2
CDR3 DNA: TGCGCCAGCAGCTTGGGGGAAAGGGGCTATGGCTACACCTTC
CDR3 protein: CASSLGERGYGYTF

D gene: TRBD2
clone size: few
V gene: TRBV5-1
J gene: TRBJ2-7
CDR3 DNA: TGCGCCAGCAAGCTTGGACCGGCTAGCGGGACTTACGAGCAGTACTTC
CDR3 protein: CASKLGPASGTYEQYF

D gene: NA
clone size: NA
V gene: TRBV7-2
J gene: TRBJ2-1
CDR3 DNA: TGTGCCAGCAGCCGCTCCGGGTTTTCCTACAATGAGCAGTTCTTC
CDR3 protein: CASSRSGFSYNEQFF

D gene: TRBD1
clone size: NA
V gene: TRBV11-2
J gene: TRBJ1-1
CDR3 DNA: TGTGCCAGCAGCCGTACAGGGGGCAACGCTTTCTTT
CDR3 protein: CASSRTGGNAFF

D gene: TRBD2
clone size: NA
V gene: TRBV28
J gene: TRBJ2-3
CDR3 DNA: TGTGCCAGCAGAATACTAGCGGGAGAAGGAGATACGCAGTATTTT
CDR3 protein: CASRILAGEGDTQYF

D gene: NA
clone size: NA
V gene: TRBV7-3
J gene: TRBJ2-3
CDR3 DNA: TGTGCCGGCAGCTTAAGCCGTGCGACTAGCACAGATACGCAGTATTTT
CDR3 protein: CAGSLSRATSTDTQYF

D gene: TRBD2
clone size: few
V gene: TRBV4-3
J gene: TRBJ2-3
CDR3 DNA: TGCGCCAGCAGCCAAGAAGAAGCGGGGGAAGCAGATACGCAGTATTTT
CDR3 protein: CASSQEEAGEADTQYF

D gene: NA
clone size: NA
V gene: TRBV2
J gene: TRBJ1-1
CDR3 DNA: TGTGCCAGCAGTGAAGTAGAGAACACTGAAGCTTTCTTT
CDR3 protein: CASSEVENTEAFF

D gene: TRBD2
clone size: NA
V gene: TRBV4-2
J gene: TRBJ2-3
CDR3 DNA: TGTGCCAGCAGCCAAGACGGGGGGACTAGCACAGATACGCAGTATTTT
CDR3 protein: CASSQDGGTSTDTQYF

D gene: TRBD1
clone size: few
V gene: TRBV10-3
J gene: TRBJ2-7
CDR3 DNA: TGTGCCATTAACCCGGTATTAGGGACAGGGTTAGACGAGCAGTACTTC
CDR3 protein: CAINPVLGTGLDEQYF